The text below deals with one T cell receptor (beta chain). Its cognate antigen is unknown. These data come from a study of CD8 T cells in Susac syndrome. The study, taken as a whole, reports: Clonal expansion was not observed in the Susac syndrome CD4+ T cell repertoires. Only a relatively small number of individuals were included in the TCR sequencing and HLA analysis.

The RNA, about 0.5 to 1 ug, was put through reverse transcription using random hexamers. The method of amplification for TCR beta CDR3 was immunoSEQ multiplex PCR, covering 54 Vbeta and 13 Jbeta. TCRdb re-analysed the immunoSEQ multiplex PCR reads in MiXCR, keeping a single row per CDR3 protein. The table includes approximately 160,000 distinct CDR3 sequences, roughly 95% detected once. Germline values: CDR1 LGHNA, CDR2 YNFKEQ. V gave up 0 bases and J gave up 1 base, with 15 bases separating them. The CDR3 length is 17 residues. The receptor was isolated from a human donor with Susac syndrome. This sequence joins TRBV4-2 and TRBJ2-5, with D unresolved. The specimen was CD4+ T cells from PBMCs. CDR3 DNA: TGTGCCAGCAGCCAAGAATGGGCTGACTCATCCCAAGAGACCCAGTACTTC. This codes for CASSQEWADSSQETQYF.